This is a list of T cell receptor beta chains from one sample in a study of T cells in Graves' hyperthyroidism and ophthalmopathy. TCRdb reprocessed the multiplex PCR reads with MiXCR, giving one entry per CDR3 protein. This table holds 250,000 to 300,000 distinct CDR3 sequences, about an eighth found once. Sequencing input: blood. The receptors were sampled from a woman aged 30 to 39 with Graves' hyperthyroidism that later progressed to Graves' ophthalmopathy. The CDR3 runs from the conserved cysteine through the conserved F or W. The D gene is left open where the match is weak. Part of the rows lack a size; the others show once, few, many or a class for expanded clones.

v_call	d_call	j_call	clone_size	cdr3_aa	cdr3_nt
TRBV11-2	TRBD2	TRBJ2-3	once	CASSPVAGGGTDTQYF	TGTGCCAGCAGCCCAGTAGCGGGAGGGGGCACAGATACGCAGTATTTT
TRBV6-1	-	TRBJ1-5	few	CASSSDRGPGRSQHF	TGTGCCAGCAGTAGCGACAGAGGCCCTGGGAGATCCCAGCATTTT
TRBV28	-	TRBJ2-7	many	CASRKIGPYEQYF	TGTGCCAGCCGAAAGATCGGCCCCTACGAGCAGTACTTC
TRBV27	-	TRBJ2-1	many	CASSPQGYNEQFF	TGTGCCAGCAGTCCGCAAGGATACAATGAGCAGTTCTTC
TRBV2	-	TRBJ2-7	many	CASSVSTVKSSYEQYF	TGTGCCAGCAGTGTTTCGACAGTTAAGAGCTCCTACGAGCAGTACTTC
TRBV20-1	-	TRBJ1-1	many	CSATQSMSTEAFF	TGCAGTGCGACACAGTCTATGAGCACTGAAGCTTTCTTT
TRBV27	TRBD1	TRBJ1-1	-	CASSIQTGGRFAEAFF	TGTGCCAGCAGTATACAGACAGGGGGCCGGTTCGCTGAAGCTTTCTTT
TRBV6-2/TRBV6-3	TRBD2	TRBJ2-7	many	CASSYRWEGRYEQYF	TGTGCCAGCAGTTACCGGTGGGAGGGCCGTTACGAGCAGTACTTC
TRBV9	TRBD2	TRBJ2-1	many	CASSVDEREGYEQFF	TGTGCCAGCAGCGTAGATGAGCGGGAGGGATATGAGCAGTTCTTC
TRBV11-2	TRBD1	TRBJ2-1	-	CASSLYGTGMGHYNEQFF	TGTGCCAGCAGCTTATACGGGACAGGGATGGGGCACTACAATGAGCAGTTCTTC
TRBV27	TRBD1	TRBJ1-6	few	CAGGTVGSPLHF	TGTGCCGGGGGGACAGTTGGTTCACCCCTCCACTTT
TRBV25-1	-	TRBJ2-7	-	CASSYGTSYEQYF	TGTGCCAGCAGCTACGGGACATCCTACGAGCAGTACTTC
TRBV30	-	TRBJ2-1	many	CAWWEDRDEQFF	TGTGCCTGGTGGGAAGACAGAGATGAGCAGTTCTTC
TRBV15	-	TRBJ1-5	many	CATSRDHAGEWGQPQHF	TGTGCCACCAGCAGAGATCATGCAGGCGAATGGGGCCAGCCCCAGCATTTT
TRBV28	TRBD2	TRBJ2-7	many	CASSAGVEQYF	TGTGCCAGCAGCGCGGGGGTCGAGCAGTACTTC
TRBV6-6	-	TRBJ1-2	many	CASSYSQGFTNYGYTF	TGTGCCAGCAGTTACTCACAGGGCTTCACTAACTATGGCTACACCTTC
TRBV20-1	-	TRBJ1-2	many	CSASSRPGNYGYTF	TGCAGTGCTAGTAGCAGGCCCGGTAACTATGGCTACACCTTC
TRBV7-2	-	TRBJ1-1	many	CASRQIEGLTEAFF	TGTGCCAGCAGACAAATAGAGGGCCTCACTGAAGCTTTCTTT
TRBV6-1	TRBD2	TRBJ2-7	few	CASSEALLAGVNEQYF	TGTGCCAGCAGTGAAGCGCTCCTAGCGGGAGTAAACGAGCAGTACTTC
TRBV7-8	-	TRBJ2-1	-	CDLPGHLNSSYNEQFF	TGTGACCTCCCGGGACACCTTAATAGCTCCTACAATGAGCAGTTCTTC
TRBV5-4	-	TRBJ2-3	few	CASSLFVSEAQYF	TGTGCCAGCAGCTTGTTCGTGAGTGAGGCGCAGTATTTT
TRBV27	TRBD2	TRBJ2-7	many	CASSRQAGGYYEQYF	TGTGCCAGCAGTCGTCAAGCGGGAGGGTACTACGAGCAGTACTTC
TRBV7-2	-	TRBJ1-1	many	CASSYTRGMNTEAFF	TGTGCCAGCAGCTACACCAGGGGCATGAACACTGAAGCTTTCTTT
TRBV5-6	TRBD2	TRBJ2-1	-	CASSLFILAGEADNEQFF	TGTGCCAGCAGCTTGTTCATACTAGCGGGAGAGGCCGACAATGAGCAGTTCTTC
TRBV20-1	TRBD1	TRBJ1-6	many	CSASSPAGQGDGSPLHF	TGCAGTGCTAGCTCCCCCGCGGGACAGGGGGACGGTTCACCCCTCCACTTT
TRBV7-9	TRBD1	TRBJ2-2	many	CASSSDRGRGELFF	TGTGCCAGCAGCTCGGACAGGGGGCGAGGGGAGCTGTTTTTT
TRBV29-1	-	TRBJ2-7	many	CSVRDTAYPVQHEQYF	TGCAGCGTGAGGGACACCGCTTACCCGGTTCAGCACGAGCAGTACTTC
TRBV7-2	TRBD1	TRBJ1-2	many	CASRPRPDRAPANYGYTF	TGTGCCAGCAGACCTAGGCCGGACAGGGCCCCAGCTAACTATGGCTACACCTTC
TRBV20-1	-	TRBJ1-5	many	CSARVSSGGNQPQHF	TGCAGTGCTAGAGTGAGTAGCGGGGGCAATCAGCCCCAGCATTTT
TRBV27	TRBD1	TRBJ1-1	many	CASSPQYGTGVTEAFF	TGTGCCAGCAGTCCTCAGTACGGGACAGGGGTCACTGAAGCTTTCTTT
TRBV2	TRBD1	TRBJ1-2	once	CASSGGQGATF	TGTGCCAGCAGTGGGGGACAGGGCGCTACCTTC
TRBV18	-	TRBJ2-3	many	CASSPSNRHTDTQYF	TGTGCCAGCTCACCTTCTAATCGACACACAGATACGCAGTATTTT
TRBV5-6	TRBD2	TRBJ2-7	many	CASSLGPAGIAGEQYF	TGTGCCAGCAGCTTGGGTCCAGCGGGGATCGCTGGGGAGCAGTACTTC
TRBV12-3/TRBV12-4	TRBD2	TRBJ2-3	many	CASSLKAGGPGDTQYF	TGTGCCAGCAGTTTAAAGGCGGGAGGGCCTGGAGATACGCAGTATTTT
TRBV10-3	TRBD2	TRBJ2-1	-	CATQAGAGNEQFF	TGTGCCACCCAAGCGGGAGCGGGCAATGAGCAGTTCTTC
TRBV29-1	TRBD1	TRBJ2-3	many	CSVEDGGTGGMTDTQYF	TGCAGCGTTGAAGACGGTGGGACAGGGGGCATGACAGATACGCAGTATTTT
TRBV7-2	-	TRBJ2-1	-	CASSSSRSSYNEQLF	TGTGCCAGTAGCTCCAGTAGGTCGTCCTACAATGAGCAGCTCTTC
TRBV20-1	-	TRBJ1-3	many	CSARVWHDSGNTIYF	TGCAGTGCTAGAGTGTGGCACGACTCTGGAAACACCATATATTTT
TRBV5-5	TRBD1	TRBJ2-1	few	CASRTGDPTNEQFF	TGTGCCAGCAGGACAGGGGATCCGACGAATGAGCAGTTCTTC
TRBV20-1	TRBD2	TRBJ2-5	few	CSAPGGTSLETQYF	TGCAGTGCCCCCGGGGGGACTAGTCTGGAGACCCAGTACTTC
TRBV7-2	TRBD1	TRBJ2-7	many	CASSLAYQTGRYEQYF	TGTGCCAGCAGCTTAGCCTATCAGACAGGGCGATATGAGCAGTACTTC
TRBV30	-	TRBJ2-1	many	CAWSVYPNEQFF	TGTGCCTGGAGTGTTTACCCCAATGAGCAGTTCTTC
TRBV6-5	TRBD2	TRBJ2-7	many	CASSYSSSGSEEQYF	TGTGCCAGCAGTTACTCGTCTAGCGGGAGTGAGGAGCAGTACTTC
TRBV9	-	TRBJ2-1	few	CASSVEGTAGAYNEQFF	TGTGCCAGCAGCGTAGAGGGGACTGCGGGTGCCTACAATGAGCAGTTCTTC
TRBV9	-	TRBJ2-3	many	CASSVGLAPMDTQYF	TGTGCCAGCAGCGTAGGTTTAGCGCCTATGGATACGCAGTATTTT
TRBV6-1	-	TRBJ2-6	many	CASSHRQFPNVLTF	TGTGCCAGCAGTCATCGACAGTTCCCCAACGTCCTGACTTTC
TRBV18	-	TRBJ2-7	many	CASSPPVAGTYEQYF	TGTGCCAGCTCACCACCCGTGGCAGGAACCTACGAGCAGTACTTC
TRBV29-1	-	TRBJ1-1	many	CSVEGVEENTEAFF	TGCAGCGTTGAAGGGGTGGAGGAGAACACTGAAGCTTTCTTT
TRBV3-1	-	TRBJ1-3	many	CASSPAGNTIYF	TGTGCCAGCAGCCCCGCGGGAAACACCATATATTTT
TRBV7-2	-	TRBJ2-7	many	CASSLDLSSSYEQYF	TGTGCCAGCAGCTTAGACTTATCGAGCTCCTACGAGCAGTACTTC
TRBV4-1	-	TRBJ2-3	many	CASSQVSSSTDTQYF	TGCGCCAGCAGCCAAGTCTCATCTAGCACAGATACGCAGTATTTT
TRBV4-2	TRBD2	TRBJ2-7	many	CASSLASGSAYEQYF	TGTGCCAGCAGCCTCGCGAGCGGGAGTGCCTACGAGCAGTACTTC
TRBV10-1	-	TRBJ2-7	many	CASTARAEQYF	TGCGCCAGCACGGCACGGGCCGAGCAGTACTTC
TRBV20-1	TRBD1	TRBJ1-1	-	CSARGTGGNTEAFF	TGCAGTGCTAGAGGGACAGGCGGTAACACTGAAGCTTTCTTT